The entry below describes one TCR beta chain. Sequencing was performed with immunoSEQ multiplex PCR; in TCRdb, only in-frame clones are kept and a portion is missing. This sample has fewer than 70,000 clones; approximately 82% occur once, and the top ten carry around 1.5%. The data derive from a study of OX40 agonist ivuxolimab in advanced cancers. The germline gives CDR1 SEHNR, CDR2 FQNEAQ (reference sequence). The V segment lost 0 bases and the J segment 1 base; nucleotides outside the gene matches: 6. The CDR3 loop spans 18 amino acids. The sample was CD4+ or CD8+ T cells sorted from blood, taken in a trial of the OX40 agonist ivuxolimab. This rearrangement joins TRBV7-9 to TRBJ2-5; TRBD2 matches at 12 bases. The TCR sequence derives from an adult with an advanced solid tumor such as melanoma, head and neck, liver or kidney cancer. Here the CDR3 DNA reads TGTGCCAGCAGCTTAGCTACTAGCGGGAGGCCCGCCCAAGAGACCCAGTACTTC. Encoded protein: CASSLATSGRPAQETQYF.